The 10 T cell receptor beta chains below were found in one sample sequenced in a study of Ad26.COV2.S vaccination and SARS-CoV-2 variants. Treatment: some 20 received Ad26.COV2.S at low or high dose, single or two shots; 5 received placebo; per-sample allocation not given. Sampling happened 63 days after the first vaccine or placebo injection. Measured with immunoSEQ multiplex PCR; TCRdb has only the in-frame clones, and not every one. This table holds 450,000 to 550,000 clones, approximately 90% found once. Material: peripheral blood, obtained in a trial of Ad26.COV2.S vaccine versus placebo. Every receptor here comes from a person aged 18 to 65 who received the Ad26.COV2.S COVID-19 vaccine or a placebo.

V gene TRBV5-1 combines with J gene TRBJ2-5; 10 bases agree with TRBD1. The CDR3 covers 15 residues. The J segment lost 5 bases and the V segment lost 7 bases, leaving 11 bases of the junction unmatched. Per the germline V gene, CDR1 is SGHRS and CDR2 is YFSETQ. CDR3 sequence (DNA): TGCGCCAGCCTACCGACGACAGGGGGCATGGAGACCCAGTACTTC. It codes for CASLPTTGGMETQYF.

This clone appeared once. The CDR3 nucleotides are TGCGCCAGCAGCTCCGGACTAGCGGGAGTCTATGAGCAGTTCTTC. As protein: CASSSGLAGVYEQFF. The genes are TRBV5-1 and TRBJ2-1; 13 bases are a match to TRBD2. V lost 3 bases to trimming and J lost 8 bases; unmatched junction nucleotides: 5. The length of the CDR3 is 15 residues. Per the germline V gene, CDR1 is SGHRS and CDR2 is YFSETQ.

V usage is TRBV19 and J usage is TRBJ1-5; D remains ambiguous. The CDR3 runs to 17 residues. V gave up 3 bases and J gave up 0 bases, with 15 bases separating them. Germline V gene lookup returns CDR1 LNHDA and CDR2 SQIVND (reference sequence). The DNA of the CDR3 is TGTGCCAGTAGTATCCCCCCTACATGGGATAGCAATCAGCCCCAGCATTTT. It yields the protein CASSIPPTWDSNQPQHF.

The rearrangement links TRBV5-6 to TRBJ2-1; possibly TRBD1 for D (6 bases). This CDR3 is 15 amino acids long. V was trimmed by 1 base and J by 6 bases, leaving 14 bases between them. Per germline, CDR1 SGHDT and CDR2 YYEEEE. In nucleotides, the CDR3 is TGTGCCAGCAGCTTGACAGGGTACCTTTTCAATGAGCAGTTCTTC. This encodes CASSLTGYLFNEQFF. The complete variable domain, with remaining parts taken from reference TRBV5-6 and TRBJ2-1, reads DAGVTQSPTHLIKTRGQQVTLRCSPKSGHDTVSWYQQALGQGPQFIFQYYEEEERQRGNFPDRFSGHQFPNYSSELNVNALLLGDSALYLCASSLTGYLFNEQFFGPGTRLTVL.

The chain is built from TRBV6-2 or TRBV6-3 and TRBJ1-2, with 7 nucleotides matching TRBD1. The V gene's germline CDR1 is MNHEY and CDR2 SVGEGT. The V and J ends lost 2 bases and 4 bases, in that order; junction bases with no gene match: 7. This CDR3 is built from 15 residues. The CDR3, as DNA: TGTGCCAGCAGTTACGCGGGACAGATGATCTATGGCTACACCTTC. Encoded protein: CASSYAGQMIYGYTF.

The chain is built from TRBV5-4 and TRBJ1-2, with D possibly TRBD1 on 6 matching bases. Germline CDR1 is SGHNT and CDR2 is YYREEE (reference sequence). The CDR3 has 13 amino acids. The V gene lost 2 bases and the J gene lost 8 bases, with 13 bases spanning the gap. The CDR3 nucleotides are TGTGCCAGCAGCTTTCCCAACAGGGAGGGCTACACCTTC. Translation gives CASSFPNREGYTF.

The chain employs TRBV9 and TRBJ2-1; 11 bases agree with TRBD2. The CDR3 extends over 17 amino acids. The trim removed 0 bases at V and 6 bases at J, leaving 8 bases unmatched. Looked up from germline, CDR1 is SGDLS and CDR2 is YYNGEE. For the CDR3, the DNA is TGTGCCAGCAGCGTAGCTCCACTAGCGGGAGCGGTCAATGAGCAGTTCTTC. It codes for CASSVAPLAGAVNEQFF.

J is TRBJ2-2 and V is TRBV9; 13 nucleotides agree with TRBD2. V shed 0 bases and J 6 bases; nucleotides not matched to a gene: 5. CDR1 is SGDLS and CDR2 is YYNGEE in the germline V gene. The CDR3 is 17 amino acids. The CDR3 coding sequence is TGTGCCAGCAGCGTAGCTGGACTAGCGGGGGTTGCCGGGGAGCTGTTTTTT. It specifies CASSVAGLAGVAGELFF.

The chain joins TRBV5-1 to TRBJ1-1; 7 bases are a match to TRBD1. This CDR3 spans 12 amino acids. The germline gives CDR1 SGHRS, CDR2 YFSETQ. The V segment lost 4 bases and the J segment 7 bases; nucleotides outside the gene matches: 4. The CDR3 DNA is TGCGCCAGCAGCCCACAGGGGCGTGAAGCTTTCTTT. Translating it yields CASSPQGREAFF.

The rearrangement links TRBV15 to TRBJ2-2; 8 nucleotides match TRBD2. Germline V lookup: CDR1 LNHNV, CDR2 YYDKDF (reference sequence). CDR3 length equals 18 residues. V dropped 3 bases and J dropped 2; count of bases not matched to a gene: 11. The CDR3 DNA reads TGTGCCACCAGCAGCCCCGTGGTGGCGGGGGGAAACACCGGGGAGCTGTTTTTT. Protein sequence: CATSSPVVAGGNTGELFF.